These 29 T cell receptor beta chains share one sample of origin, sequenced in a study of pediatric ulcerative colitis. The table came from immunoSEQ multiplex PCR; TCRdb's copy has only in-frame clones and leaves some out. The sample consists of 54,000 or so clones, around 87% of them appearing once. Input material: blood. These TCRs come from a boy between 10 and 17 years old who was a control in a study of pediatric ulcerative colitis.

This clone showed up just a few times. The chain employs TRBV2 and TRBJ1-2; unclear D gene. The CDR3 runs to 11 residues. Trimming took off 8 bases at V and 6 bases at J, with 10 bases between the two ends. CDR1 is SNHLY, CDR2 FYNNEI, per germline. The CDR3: CASGVSDGYTF. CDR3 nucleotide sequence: TGTGCCAGCGGGGTAAGCGATGGCTACACCTTC.

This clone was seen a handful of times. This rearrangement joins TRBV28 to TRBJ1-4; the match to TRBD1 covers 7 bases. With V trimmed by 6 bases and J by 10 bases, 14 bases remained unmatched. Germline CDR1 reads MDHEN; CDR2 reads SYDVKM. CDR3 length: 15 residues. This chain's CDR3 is CASSPPGGGGGKLFF. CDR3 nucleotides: TGTGCCAGCAGCCCGCCAGGGGGGGGAGGGGGAAAACTGTTTTTT. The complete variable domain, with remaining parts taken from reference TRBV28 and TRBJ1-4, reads DVKVTQSSRYLVKRTGEKVFLECVQDMDHENMFWYRQDPGLGLRLIYFSYDVKMKEKGDIPEGYSVSREKKERFSLILESASTNQTSMYLCASSPPGGGGGKLFFGSGTQLSVL.

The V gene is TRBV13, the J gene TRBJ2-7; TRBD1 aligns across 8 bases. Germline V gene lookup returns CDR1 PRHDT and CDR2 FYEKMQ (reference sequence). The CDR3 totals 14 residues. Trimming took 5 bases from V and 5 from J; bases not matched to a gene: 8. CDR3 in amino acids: CASSRDRGGDEQYF. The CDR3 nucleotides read TGTGCCAGCAGCCGTGACAGGGGAGGCGACGAGCAGTACTTC.

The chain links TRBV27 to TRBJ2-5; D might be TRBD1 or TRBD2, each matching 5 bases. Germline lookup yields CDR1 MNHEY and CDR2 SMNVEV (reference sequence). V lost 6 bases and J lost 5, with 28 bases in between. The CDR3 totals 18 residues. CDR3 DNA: TGTGCCAGCAGGCATAGCCCTATCGGGACGGCTGATCGGGAGACCCAGTACTTC. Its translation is CASRHSPIGTADRETQYF.

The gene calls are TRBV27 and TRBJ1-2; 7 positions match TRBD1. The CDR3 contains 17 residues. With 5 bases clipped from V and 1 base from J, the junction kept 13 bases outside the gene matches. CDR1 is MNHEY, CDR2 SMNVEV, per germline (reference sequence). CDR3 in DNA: TGTGCCAGCAGTCACCTCCCGGGACAGACTGTTAACTATGGCTACACCTTC. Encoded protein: CASSHLPGQTVNYGYTF.

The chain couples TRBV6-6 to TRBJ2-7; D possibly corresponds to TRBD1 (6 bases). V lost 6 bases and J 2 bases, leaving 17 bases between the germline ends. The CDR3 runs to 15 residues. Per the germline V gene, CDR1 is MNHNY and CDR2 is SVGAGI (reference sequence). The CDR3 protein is CASRNLVRGAYEQYF. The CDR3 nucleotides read TGTGCCAGCAGGAACCTAGTCAGGGGCGCCTACGAGCAGTACTTC.

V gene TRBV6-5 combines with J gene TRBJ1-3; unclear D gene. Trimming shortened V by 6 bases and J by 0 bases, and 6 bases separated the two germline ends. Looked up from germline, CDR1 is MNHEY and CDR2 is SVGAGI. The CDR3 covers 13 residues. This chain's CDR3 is CASSSGSGNTIYF. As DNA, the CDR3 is TGTGCCAGCAGCTCTGGCTCTGGAAACACCATATATTTT.

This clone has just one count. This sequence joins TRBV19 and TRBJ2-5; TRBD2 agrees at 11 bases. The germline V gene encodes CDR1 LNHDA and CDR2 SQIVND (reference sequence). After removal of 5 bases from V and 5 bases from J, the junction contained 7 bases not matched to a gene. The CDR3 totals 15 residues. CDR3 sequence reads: CASSLIAGGSETQYF. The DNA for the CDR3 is TGTGCCAGTAGTCTTATAGCGGGGGGGAGCGAGACCCAGTACTTC.

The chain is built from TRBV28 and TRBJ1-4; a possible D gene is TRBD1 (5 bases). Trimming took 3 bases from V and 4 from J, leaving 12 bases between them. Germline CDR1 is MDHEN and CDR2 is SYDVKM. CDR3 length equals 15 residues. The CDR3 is CASSFSTGRNEKLFF. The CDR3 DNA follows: TGTGCCAGCAGTTTTAGCACAGGCCGTAATGAAAAACTGTTTTTT. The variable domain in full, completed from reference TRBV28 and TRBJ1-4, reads DVKVTQSSRYLVKRTGEKVFLECVQDMDHENMFWYRQDPGLGLRLIYFSYDVKMKEKGDIPEGYSVSREKKERFSLILESASTNQTSMYLCASSFSTGRNEKLFFGSGTQLSVL.

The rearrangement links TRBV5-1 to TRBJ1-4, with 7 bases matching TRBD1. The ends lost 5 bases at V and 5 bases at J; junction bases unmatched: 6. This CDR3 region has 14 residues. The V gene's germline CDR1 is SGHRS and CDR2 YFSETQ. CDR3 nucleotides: TGCGCCAGCAGTCGACAGGGCCAAAATGAAAAACTGTTTTTT. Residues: CASSRQGQNEKLFF.

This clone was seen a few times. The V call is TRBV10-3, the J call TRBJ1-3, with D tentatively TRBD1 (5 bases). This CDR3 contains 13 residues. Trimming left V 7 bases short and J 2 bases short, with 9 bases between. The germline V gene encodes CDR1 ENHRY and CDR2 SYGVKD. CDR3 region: CAITGSTGNTIYF. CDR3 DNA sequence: TGTGCCATCACAGGGTCTACTGGAAACACCATATATTTT.

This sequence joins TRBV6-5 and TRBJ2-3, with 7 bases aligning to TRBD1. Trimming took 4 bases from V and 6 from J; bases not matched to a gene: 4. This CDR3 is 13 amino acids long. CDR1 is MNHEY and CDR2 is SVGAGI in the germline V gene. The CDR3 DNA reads TGTGCCAGCAGTTTTACAGGGGAGGATACGCAGTATTTT. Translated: CASSFTGEDTQYF.

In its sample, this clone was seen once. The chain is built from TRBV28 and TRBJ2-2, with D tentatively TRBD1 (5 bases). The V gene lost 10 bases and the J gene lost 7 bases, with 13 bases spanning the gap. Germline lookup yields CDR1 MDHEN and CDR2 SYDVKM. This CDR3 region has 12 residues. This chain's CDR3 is CAIQGDDGELFF. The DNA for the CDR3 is TGTGCCATTCAGGGCGACGACGGGGAGCTGTTTTTT.

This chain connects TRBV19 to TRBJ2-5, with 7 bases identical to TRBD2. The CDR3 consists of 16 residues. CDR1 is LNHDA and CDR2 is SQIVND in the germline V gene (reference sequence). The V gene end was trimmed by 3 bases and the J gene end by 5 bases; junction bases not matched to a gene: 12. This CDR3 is CASSIPRGDGLETQYF. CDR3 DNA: TGTGCCAGTAGTATCCCCCGGGGGGACGGATTGGAGACCCAGTACTTC.

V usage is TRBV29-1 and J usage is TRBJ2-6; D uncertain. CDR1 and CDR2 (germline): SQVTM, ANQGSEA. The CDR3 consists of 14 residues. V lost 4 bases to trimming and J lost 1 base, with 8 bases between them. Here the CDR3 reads CSVAHGSGANVLTF. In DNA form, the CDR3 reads TGCAGCGTTGCCCACGGGTCTGGGGCCAACGTCCTGACTTTC. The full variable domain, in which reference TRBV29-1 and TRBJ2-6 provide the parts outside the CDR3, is SAVISQKPSRDICQRGTSLTIQCQVDSQVTMMFWYRQQPGQSLTLIATANQGSEATYESGFVIDKFPISRPNLTFSTLTVSNMSPEDSSIYLCSVAHGSGANVLTFGAGSRLTVL.

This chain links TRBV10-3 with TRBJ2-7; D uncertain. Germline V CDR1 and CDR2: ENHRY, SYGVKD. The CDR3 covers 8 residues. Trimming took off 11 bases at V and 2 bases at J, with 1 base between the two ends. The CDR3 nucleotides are TGTGCCCCCTACGAGCAGTACTTC. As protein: CAPYEQYF.

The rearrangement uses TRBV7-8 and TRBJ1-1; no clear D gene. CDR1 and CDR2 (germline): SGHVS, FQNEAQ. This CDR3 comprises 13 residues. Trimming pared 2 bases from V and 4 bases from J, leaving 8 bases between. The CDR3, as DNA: TGTGCCAGCAGCTTATTCGTGGGCACTGAAGCTTTCTTT. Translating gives CASSLFVGTEAFF.

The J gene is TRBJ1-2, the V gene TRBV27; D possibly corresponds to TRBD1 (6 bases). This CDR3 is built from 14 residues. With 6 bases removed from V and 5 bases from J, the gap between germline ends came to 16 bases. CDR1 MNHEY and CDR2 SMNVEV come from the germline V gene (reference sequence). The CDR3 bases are TGTGCCAGCAGGGAAGAAGGGGGGAGTTATGGCTACACCTTC. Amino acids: CASREEGGSYGYTF.

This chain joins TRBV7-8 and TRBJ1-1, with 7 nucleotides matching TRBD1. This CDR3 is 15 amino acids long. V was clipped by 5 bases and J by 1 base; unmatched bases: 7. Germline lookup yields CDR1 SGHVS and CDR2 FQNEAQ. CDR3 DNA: TGTGCCAGCAGCAAACGACAGGGAAGGAACACTGAAGCTTTCTTT. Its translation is CASSKRQGRNTEAFF.

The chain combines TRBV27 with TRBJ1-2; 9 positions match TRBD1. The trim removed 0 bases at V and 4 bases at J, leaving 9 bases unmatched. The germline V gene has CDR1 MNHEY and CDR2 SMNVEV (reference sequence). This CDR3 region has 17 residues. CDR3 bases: TGTGCCAGCAGTTTATCGGAACAGGGGGCGCCGGGCTATGGCTACACCTTC. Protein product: CASSLSEQGAPGYGYTF.

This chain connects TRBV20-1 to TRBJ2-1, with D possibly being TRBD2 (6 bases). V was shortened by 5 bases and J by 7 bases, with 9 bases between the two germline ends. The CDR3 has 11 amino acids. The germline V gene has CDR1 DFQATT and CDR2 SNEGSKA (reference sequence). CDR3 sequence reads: CSASEGNEQFF. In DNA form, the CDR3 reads TGCAGTGCTTCGGAGGGTAATGAGCAGTTCTTC.

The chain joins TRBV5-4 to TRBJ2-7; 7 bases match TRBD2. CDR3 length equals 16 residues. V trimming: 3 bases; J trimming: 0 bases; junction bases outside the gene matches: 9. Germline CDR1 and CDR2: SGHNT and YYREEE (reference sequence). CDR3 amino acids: CASSWSLARSSYEQYF. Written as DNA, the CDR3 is TGTGCCAGCAGCTGGTCACTAGCGAGAAGCTCCTACGAGCAGTACTTC.

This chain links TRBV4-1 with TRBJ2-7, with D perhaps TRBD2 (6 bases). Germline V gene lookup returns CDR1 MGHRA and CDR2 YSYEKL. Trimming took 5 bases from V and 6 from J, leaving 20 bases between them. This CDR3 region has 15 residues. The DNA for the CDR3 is TGCGCCAGCAGCTATCGGGGGTTCCCCACGGGCGAGCAGTACTTC. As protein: CASSYRGFPTGEQYF.

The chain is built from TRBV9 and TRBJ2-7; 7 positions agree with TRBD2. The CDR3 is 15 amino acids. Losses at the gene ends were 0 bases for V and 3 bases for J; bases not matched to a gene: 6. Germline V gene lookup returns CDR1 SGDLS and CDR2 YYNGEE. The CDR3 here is CASSVGETSFYEQYF. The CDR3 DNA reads TGTGCCAGCAGCGTAGGTGAGACTAGCTTCTACGAGCAGTACTTC.

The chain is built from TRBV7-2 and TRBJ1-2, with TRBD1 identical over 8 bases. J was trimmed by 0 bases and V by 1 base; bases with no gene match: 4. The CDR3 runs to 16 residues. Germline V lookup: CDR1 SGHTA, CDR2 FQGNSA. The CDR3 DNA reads TGTGCCAGCAGCTTAGGCGGACAGGGAGCTAACTATGGCTACACCTTC. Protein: CASSLGGQGANYGYTF.

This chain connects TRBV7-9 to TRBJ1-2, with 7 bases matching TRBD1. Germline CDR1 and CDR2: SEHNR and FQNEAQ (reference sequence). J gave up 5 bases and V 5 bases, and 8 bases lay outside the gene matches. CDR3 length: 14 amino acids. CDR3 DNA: TGTGCCAGCAGCCCGGGGACAGCACAGTATGGCTACACCTTC. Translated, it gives CASSPGTAQYGYTF.

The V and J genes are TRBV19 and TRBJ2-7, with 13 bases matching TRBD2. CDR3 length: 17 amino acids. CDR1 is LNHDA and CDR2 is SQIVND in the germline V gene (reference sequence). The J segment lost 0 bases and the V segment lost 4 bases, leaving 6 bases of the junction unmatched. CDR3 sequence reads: CASSTRLAGGRSYEQYF. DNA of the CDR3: TGTGCCAGTAGTACTAGACTAGCGGGAGGTCGCTCCTACGAGCAGTACTTC.

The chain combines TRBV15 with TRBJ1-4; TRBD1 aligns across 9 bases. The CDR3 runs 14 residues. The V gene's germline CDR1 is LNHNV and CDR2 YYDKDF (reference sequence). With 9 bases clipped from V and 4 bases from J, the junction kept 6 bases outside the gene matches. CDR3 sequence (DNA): TGTGCCACTACAGGGGGCGCGATTAATGAAAAACTGTTTTTT. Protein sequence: CATTGGAINEKLFF.

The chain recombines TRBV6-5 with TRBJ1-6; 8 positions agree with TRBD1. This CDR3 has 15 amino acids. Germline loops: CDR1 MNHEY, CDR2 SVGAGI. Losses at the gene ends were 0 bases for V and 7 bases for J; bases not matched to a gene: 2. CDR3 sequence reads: CASSYSGTGNSPLHF. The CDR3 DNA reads TGTGCCAGCAGTTACTCCGGGACAGGCAATTCACCCCTCCACTTT.